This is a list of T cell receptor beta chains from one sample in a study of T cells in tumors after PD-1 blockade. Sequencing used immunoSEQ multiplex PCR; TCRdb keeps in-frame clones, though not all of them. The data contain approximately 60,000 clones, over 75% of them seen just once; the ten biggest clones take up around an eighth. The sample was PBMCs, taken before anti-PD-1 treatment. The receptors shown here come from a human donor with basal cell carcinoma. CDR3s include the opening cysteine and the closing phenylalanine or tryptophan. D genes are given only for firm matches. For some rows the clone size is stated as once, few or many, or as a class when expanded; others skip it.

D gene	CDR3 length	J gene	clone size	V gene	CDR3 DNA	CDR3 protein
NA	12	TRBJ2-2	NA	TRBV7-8	TGTGCCAGCAGTCTAGGTCGAGGGGAGCTGTTTTTT	CASSLGRGELFF
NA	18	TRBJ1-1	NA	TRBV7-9	TGTGCCAGCAGCTTACAATCCCCAGGGAGTGGGGGGGGCACTGAAGCTTTCTTT	CASSLQSPGSGGGTEAFF
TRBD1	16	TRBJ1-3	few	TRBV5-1	TGCGCCAGCAGCAGCGGACAGGGGTTCTCTGGAAACACCATATATTTT	CASSSGQGFSGNTIYF
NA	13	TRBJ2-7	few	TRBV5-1	TGCGCCACCTTTAGCGGACACTCATACGAGCAGTACTTC	CATFSGHSYEQYF
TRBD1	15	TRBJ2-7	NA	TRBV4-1	TGCGCCAGCAGCCAAATCTCAGGGGGCGGGTACGAGCAGTACTTC	CASSQISGGGYEQYF
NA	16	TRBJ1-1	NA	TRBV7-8	TGTGCCAGCAGCTGGCCGACAGTCGGCCAGAACACTGAAGCTTTCTTT	CASSWPTVGQNTEAFF
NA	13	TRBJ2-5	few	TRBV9	TGTGCCAGCAGCGTAGAGCCGCAAGAGACCCAGTACTTC	CASSVEPQETQYF
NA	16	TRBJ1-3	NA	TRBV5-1	TGCGCCAGCAGCTCGACAAACCCTTCAGCTGGAAACACCATATATTTT	CASSSTNPSAGNTIYF
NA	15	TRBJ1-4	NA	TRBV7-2	TGTGCCAGCAGCTCGGGACCGCTAGCTAATGAAAAACTGTTTTTT	CASSSGPLANEKLFF
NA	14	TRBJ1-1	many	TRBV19	TGTGCCAGTAGTATAGATCAAGAGTTCTCTGAAGCTTTCTTT	CASSIDQEFSEAFF
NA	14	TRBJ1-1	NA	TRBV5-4	TGTGCCAGCAGCTTGAGGTCCATGAACACTGAAGCTTTCTTT	CASSLRSMNTEAFF
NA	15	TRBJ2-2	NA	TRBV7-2	TGTGCCAGCAGCTCTGGGCAGGGGAACACCGGGGAGCTGTTTTTT	CASSSGQGNTGELFF
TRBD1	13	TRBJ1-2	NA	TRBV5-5	TGTGCCAGCAGCCTCGACAGGGTTATTGGCTACACCTTC	CASSLDRVIGYTF
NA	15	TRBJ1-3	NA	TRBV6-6	TGTGCCAGCAGTTACTCGTTACTGGCTGGAAACACCATATATTTT	CASSYSLLAGNTIYF
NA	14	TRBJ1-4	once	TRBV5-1	TGCGCCAGCAGCGGGGACGAGATTAATGAAAAACTGTTTTTT	CASSGDEINEKLFF
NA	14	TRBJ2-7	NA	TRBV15	TGTGCCACCAGCAAAAGGGACGGGCCGACCGAGCAGTACTTC	CATSKRDGPTEQYF
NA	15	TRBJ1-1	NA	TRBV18	TGTGCCAGCTCACACCTAGGGACGGAGAACACTGAAGCTTTCTTT	CASSHLGTENTEAFF
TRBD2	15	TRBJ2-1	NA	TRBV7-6	TGTGCCAGCAGCGTCGTGGGCGGGGGGGCGGGTGAGCAGTTCTTC	CASSVVGGGAGEQFF
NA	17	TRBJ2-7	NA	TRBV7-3	TGTGCCAGCAGCTCCCTATCGGGGGGACAAATCATCTACGAGCAGTACTTC	CASSSLSGGQIIYEQYF
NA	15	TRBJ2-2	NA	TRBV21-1	TGTGCCAGCATCCTTACCGGGACAGTTACCGGGGAGCTGTTTTTT	CASILTGTVTGELFF
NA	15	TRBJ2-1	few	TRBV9	TGTGCCAGCAGCGTATTCGGGAGCTCCTACAATGAGCAGTTCTTC	CASSVFGSSYNEQFF
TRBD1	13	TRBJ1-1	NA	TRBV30	TGTGCCTGGAGTGGGGACAGGGGCACTGAAGCTTTCTTT	CAWSGDRGTEAFF
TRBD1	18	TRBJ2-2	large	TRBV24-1	TGTGCCACCAGTGATTTGCCCGGGACAGGGGGGTCCACCGGGGAGCTGTTTTTT	CATSDLPGTGGSTGELFF
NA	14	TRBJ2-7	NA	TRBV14	TGTGCCAGCAGCCAAGAGCCGGGTTACTACGAGCAGTACTTC	CASSQEPGYYEQYF
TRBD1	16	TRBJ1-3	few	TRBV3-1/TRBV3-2	TGTGCCAGCAGCCAAGACCAGGGGGCAGGAGGAAACACCATATATTTT	CASSQDQGAGGNTIYF
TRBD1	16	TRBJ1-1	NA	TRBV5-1	TGCGCCAGCAGCTTGGGGGACAGGGACATGAACACTGAAGCTTTCTTT	CASSLGDRDMNTEAFF
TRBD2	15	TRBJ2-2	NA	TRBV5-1	TGCGCCAGCAGCCGACTAGCAGGGAACACCGGGGAGCTGTTTTTT	CASSRLAGNTGELFF
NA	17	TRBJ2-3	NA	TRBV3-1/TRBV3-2	TGTGCCAGCAGCCAAGATAGGGAGACTTACTACACAGATACGCAGTATTTT	CASSQDRETYYTDTQYF
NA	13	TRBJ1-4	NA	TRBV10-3	TGTGCCATCAGTACAGGGATAGGGGAAAAACTGTTTTTT	CAISTGIGEKLFF
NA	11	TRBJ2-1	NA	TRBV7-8	TGTGCCAGCAGCTTAGACAATGAGCAGTTCTTC	CASSLDNEQFF
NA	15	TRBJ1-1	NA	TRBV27	TGTGCCAGCAGTCCGACCTGGCAGCTGAACACTGAAGCTTTCTTT	CASSPTWQLNTEAFF
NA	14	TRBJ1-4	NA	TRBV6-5	TGTGCCAGCAGCCGGGGACGGCTGAATGAAAAACTGTTTTTT	CASSRGRLNEKLFF
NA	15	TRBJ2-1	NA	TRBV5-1	TGCGCCAGCAGCTTGGAACATCGCGCGAACAATGAGCAGTTCTTC	CASSLEHRANNEQFF
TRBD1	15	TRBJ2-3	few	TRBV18	TGTGCCAGCTCACCATTGGCAGGGGGCTCAGATACGCAGTATTTT	CASSPLAGGSDTQYF
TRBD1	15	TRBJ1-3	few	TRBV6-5	TGTGCCAGCAGCGACAGGGTAGACTCTGGAAACACCATATATTTT	CASSDRVDSGNTIYF
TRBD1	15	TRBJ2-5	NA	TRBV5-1	TGCGCCAGCAGCCCGGAGCTGGGACAGAAAGAGACCCAGTACTTC	CASSPELGQKETQYF
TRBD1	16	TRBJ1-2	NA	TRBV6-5	TGTGCCAGCAGTTACTCCAGGACAGGGGGGGGCTATGGCTACACCTTC	CASSYSRTGGGYGYTF
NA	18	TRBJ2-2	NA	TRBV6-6	TGTGCCAGCAGTCGGGCTAGCGACATCATTTATAACACCGGGGAGCTGTTTTTT	CASSRASDIIYNTGELFF
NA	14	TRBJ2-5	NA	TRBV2	TGTGCCAGCAGTCGAGACTCAAGCCAAGAGACCCAGTACTTC	CASSRDSSQETQYF
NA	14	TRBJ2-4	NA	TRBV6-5	TGTGCCAGCAGACAAATAGTAGCCAAAAACATTCAGTACTTC	CASRQIVAKNIQYF
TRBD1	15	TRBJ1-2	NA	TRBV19	TGTGCCAGTACCATAACCGGGACAGGGAACTATGGCTACACCTTC	CASTITGTGNYGYTF
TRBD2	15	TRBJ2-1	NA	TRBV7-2	TGTGCCAGCAGTCCCGGGACTACGGGCTACAATGAGCAGTTCTTC	CASSPGTTGYNEQFF
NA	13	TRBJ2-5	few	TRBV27	TGTGCCAGCAGTTCGCCACAACAAGAGACCCAGTACTTC	CASSSPQQETQYF
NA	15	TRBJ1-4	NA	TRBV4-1	TGCGCCAGCAGCCAAGCCCCGGGAACGAGTGAAAAACTGTTTTTT	CASSQAPGTSEKLFF
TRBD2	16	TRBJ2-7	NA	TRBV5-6	TGTGCCAGCATCCCAAGAGGGAGGGCCCCCTCCTACGAGCAATACTTC	CASIPRGRAPSYEQYF
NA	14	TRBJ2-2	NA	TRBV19	TGTGCCAGTAGCGACACAGGGTATACCGGGGAGCTGTTTTTT	CASSDTGYTGELFF
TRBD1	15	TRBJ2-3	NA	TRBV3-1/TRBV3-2	TGTGCCAGCAGCGACAGGGTTTTGGGGGCAGATACGCAGTATTTT	CASSDRVLGADTQYF
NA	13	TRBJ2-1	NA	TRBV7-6	TGTGCCAGCAGCACACAAGCTTTCAATGAGCAGTTCTTC	CASSTQAFNEQFF
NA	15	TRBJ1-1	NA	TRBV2	TGTGCCAGCAGTGAATGGGTGACTGGGGGCACTGAAGCTTTCTTT	CASSEWVTGGTEAFF
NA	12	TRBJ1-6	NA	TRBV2	TGTGCCAGCAAGAGACAGAATTCACCCCTCCACTTT	CASKRQNSPLHF
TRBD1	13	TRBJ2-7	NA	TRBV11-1	TGTGCCAGCAGCTCGGACAGGTCCTACGAGCAGTACTTC	CASSSDRSYEQYF
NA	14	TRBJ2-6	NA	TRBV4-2	TGTGCCAGCAGCCAAGAACCCACCCACAACGTCCTGACTTTC	CASSQEPTHNVLTF
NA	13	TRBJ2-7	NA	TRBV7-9	TGTGCCAGCAGCTCGACCTTCTCCTACGAGCAGTACTTC	CASSSTFSYEQYF
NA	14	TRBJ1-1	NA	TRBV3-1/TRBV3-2	TGTGCCAGCAGCCGGACGGTTCGAAGCACTGAAGCTTTCTTT	CASSRTVRSTEAFF
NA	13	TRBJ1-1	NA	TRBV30	TGTGCCTGGAGTTACAGTCAGAACACTGAAGCTTTCTTT	CAWSYSQNTEAFF
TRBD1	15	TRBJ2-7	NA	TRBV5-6	TGTGCCAGCAGCTTGGAGGGGACAGGGAGGAACGAGCAGTACTTC	CASSLEGTGRNEQYF
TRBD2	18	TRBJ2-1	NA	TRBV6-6	TGTGCCAGCAGCCGAGGACTAGCGGGGTCGAGCTCCTACAATGAGCAGTTCTTC	CASSRGLAGSSSYNEQFF
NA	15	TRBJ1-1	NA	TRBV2	TGTGCCAGCACAGACTCCCGCAGGGCGAACACTGAAGCTTTCTTT	CASTDSRRANTEAFF
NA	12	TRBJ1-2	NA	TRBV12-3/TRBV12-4	TGTGCCAGCAGGGATGTGTACTATGGCTACACCTTC	CASRDVYYGYTF